This T cell receptor beta chain is from a study of blood T cell repertoires in COVID-19. Study overall: T cells, B-cell-depleted T cells, or PBMCs provided the cDNA or gDNA that served as material.

Cohort 3 donors were reported recovered after two negative PCRs, clearance, or symptom resolution. In the authors' methods: Amplification with reference gene primers provided the estimates of nucleated cell counts. Here immunoSEQ multiplex PCR was the method, and the copy in TCRdb shows in-frame clones only, minus some. From that table come the V and J calls and clone size; the DNA was used to work out D and trimming. Of some 300,000 clones listed, nearly 90% are singletons. This clone was seen just once. Unmatched junction bases numbered 7, after V lost 5 bases and J lost 1 base. This CDR3 comprises 16 residues. Germline V lookup: CDR1 MDHEN, CDR2 SYDVKM.

The source material was PBMCs or T cells enriched from blood (not recorded which). The chain employs TRBV28 and TRBJ2-7, with 11 bases lining up with TRBD2. This receptor was obtained from a woman in her twenties or thirties who had recovered from COVID-19. The DNA of the CDR3 is TGTGCCAGCAGTCCCACCGGACTAGCGGGTTCCTACGAGCAGTACTTC. Encoded protein: CASSPTGLAGSYEQYF.